The rows below give T cell receptor beta chains drawn from one sample of a study of CD8+ T cells in alopecia areata. TCRdb's table, derived via immunoSEQ multiplex PCR, lists solely in-frame clones and lacks some. The repertoire holds fewer than 110,000 clones, with 80% to 85% as singletons. The material sequenced was CD8+ T cells sorted from blood, taken at week 24, from a patient treated with tofacitinib. The source of these receptors is a human donor with alopecia areata. Both conserved end residues are trimmed from each CDR3. Each record gives: clone size, V gene, J gene, D gene, CDR3 protein. The D gene is left open where the match is weak. Clone size is stated in some rows and not others, as once, few, many or a class when expanded.

clone_size: -
v_call: TRBV11-3
j_call: TRBJ2-7
d_call: -
cdr3_aa: ASSRTTGYEQY

clone_size: -
v_call: TRBV2
j_call: TRBJ1-1
d_call: -
cdr3_aa: ASSLGLMNTEAF

clone_size: -
v_call: TRBV7-2
j_call: TRBJ2-3
d_call: -
cdr3_aa: ASSLGVLGFTDTQY

clone_size: -
v_call: TRBV5-1
j_call: TRBJ2-3
d_call: -
cdr3_aa: ASSLERQSTDTQY

clone_size: -
v_call: TRBV2
j_call: TRBJ2-2
d_call: -
cdr3_aa: ASSEGSGENTGELF

clone_size: -
v_call: TRBV7-9
j_call: TRBJ2-5
d_call: TRBD2
cdr3_aa: ASSSPTSGVEETQY

clone_size: -
v_call: TRBV7-6
j_call: TRBJ2-6
d_call: -
cdr3_aa: ASSLEVSFSGANVLT

clone_size: -
v_call: TRBV6-5
j_call: TRBJ2-1
d_call: -
cdr3_aa: ASSYDPGDEQF

clone_size: -
v_call: TRBV19
j_call: TRBJ2-7
d_call: -
cdr3_aa: ASSPRGGPEQY

clone_size: -
v_call: TRBV7-2
j_call: TRBJ1-2
d_call: -
cdr3_aa: ASSLDRAVNYGYT

clone_size: once
v_call: TRBV7-6
j_call: TRBJ2-1
d_call: TRBD2
cdr3_aa: ASSLAVAGGRYNEQF

clone_size: -
v_call: TRBV23-1
j_call: TRBJ1-5
d_call: -
cdr3_aa: ASSHAVVSNQPQH

clone_size: -
v_call: TRBV14
j_call: TRBJ1-1
d_call: TRBD1
cdr3_aa: ASSHRDRHTEAF

clone_size: -
v_call: TRBV7-6
j_call: TRBJ2-3
d_call: TRBD1
cdr3_aa: ASSLGVRGHQDTQY

clone_size: -
v_call: TRBV29-1
j_call: TRBJ1-1
d_call: -
cdr3_aa: SAEGRMNTEAF

clone_size: -
v_call: TRBV4-1
j_call: TRBJ2-1
d_call: TRBD2
cdr3_aa: ASSPGLAGPHTNEQF

clone_size: -
v_call: TRBV11-2
j_call: TRBJ1-2
d_call: -
cdr3_aa: ASSSPPDSIPYT

clone_size: -
v_call: TRBV29-1
j_call: TRBJ2-1
d_call: -
cdr3_aa: SVEDLGGGTYNEQF

clone_size: -
v_call: TRBV11-2
j_call: TRBJ2-3
d_call: -
cdr3_aa: ASSFGGSTTDTQY

clone_size: -
v_call: TRBV4-1
j_call: TRBJ1-5
d_call: -
cdr3_aa: ASSQDWDQPQH

clone_size: -
v_call: TRBV14
j_call: TRBJ1-1
d_call: -
cdr3_aa: ASSQDEGMNTEAF

clone_size: few
v_call: TRBV2
j_call: TRBJ1-5
d_call: -
cdr3_aa: ASSEGGKFQPQH

clone_size: -
v_call: TRBV6-5
j_call: TRBJ1-1
d_call: -
cdr3_aa: ASSSKARETEAF

clone_size: -
v_call: TRBV7-8
j_call: TRBJ1-1
d_call: TRBD1
cdr3_aa: ASSFQGGTEAF